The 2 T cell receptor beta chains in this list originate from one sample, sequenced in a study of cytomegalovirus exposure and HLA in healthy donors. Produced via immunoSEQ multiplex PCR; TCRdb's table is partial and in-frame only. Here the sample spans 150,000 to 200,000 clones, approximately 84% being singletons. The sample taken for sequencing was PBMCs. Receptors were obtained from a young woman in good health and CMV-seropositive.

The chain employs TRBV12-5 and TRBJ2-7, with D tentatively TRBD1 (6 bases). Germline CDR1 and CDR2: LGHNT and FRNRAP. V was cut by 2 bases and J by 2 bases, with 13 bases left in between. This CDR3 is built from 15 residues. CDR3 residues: CASGLIKEGAYEQYF. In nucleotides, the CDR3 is TGTGCTAGTGGTTTGATCAAAGAGGGGGCCTACGAGCAGTACTTC.

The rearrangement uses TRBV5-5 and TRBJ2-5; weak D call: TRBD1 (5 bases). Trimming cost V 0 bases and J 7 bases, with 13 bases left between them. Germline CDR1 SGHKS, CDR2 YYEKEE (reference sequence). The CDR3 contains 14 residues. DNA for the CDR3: TGTGCCAGCAGCTTGGGGACGTCGCAGGGGACCCAGTACTTC. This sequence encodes CASSLGTSQGTQYF.